This T cell receptor (beta chain) derives from a study of shared clonotypes between healthy human individuals. Germline V gene sequence: CDR1 SGHNT, CDR2 YYREEE (reference sequence). The V end was cut by 0 bases, the J end by 0 bases, with 15 bases between. The CDR3 runs 17 residues. In the sorted-subset replicate PCRs, approximately 200 ng DNA, 25,000 to 30,000 T cell genomes, was used. Sequencing used immunoSEQ multiplex PCR; TCRdb keeps in-frame clones, though not all of them. Here the sample spans more than 1.2 million clones, around 98.5% being singletons. Only Caucasian adults living in Nashville, Tennessee served as donors.

Sequencing used naive CD4+ T cells sorted from blood. Subset given: CD45RA+ positively selected. This sequence joins TRBV5-4 and TRBJ1-1; D unresolved. This sequence was found in a man aged 30-40 years in good health. CDR3 residues: CASSLDPRKVMNTEAFF. Here the CDR3 DNA reads TGTGCCAGCAGCTTGGATCCAAGGAAGGTCATGAACACTGAAGCTTTCTTT.